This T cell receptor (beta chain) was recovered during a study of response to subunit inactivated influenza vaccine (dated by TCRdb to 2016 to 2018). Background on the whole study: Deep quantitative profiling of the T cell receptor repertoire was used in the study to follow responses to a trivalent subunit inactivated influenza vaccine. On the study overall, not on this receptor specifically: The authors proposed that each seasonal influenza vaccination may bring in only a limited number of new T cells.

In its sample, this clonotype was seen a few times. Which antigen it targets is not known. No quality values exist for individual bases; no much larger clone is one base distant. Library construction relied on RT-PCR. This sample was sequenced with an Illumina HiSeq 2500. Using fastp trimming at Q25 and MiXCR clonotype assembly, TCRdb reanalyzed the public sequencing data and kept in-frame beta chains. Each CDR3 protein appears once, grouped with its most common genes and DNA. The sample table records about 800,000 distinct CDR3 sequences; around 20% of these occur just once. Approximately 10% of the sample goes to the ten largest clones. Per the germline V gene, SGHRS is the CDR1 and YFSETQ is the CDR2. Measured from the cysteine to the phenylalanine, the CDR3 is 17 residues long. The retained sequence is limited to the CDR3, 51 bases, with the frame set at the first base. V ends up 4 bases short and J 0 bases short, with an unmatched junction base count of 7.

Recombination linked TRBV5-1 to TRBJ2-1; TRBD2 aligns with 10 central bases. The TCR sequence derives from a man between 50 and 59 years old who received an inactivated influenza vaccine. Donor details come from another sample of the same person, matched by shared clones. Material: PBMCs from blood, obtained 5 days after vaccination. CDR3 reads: CASSGIAGGYSYNEQFF. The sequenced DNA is TGCGCCAGCAGCGGTATAGCGGGAGGCTACTCCTACAATGAGCAGTTCTTC.